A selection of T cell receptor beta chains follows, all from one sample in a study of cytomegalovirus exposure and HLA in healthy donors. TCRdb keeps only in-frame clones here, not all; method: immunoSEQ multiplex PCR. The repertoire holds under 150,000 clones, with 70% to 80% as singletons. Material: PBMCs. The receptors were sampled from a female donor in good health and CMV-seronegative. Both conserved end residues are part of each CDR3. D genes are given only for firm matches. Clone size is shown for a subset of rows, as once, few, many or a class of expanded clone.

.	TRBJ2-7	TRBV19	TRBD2	TGTGCCAGTCGGACTAGCGGGAGTAACGAGCAGTACTTC	CASRTSGSNEQYF
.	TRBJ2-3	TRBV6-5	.	TGTGCCAGCAGTTACGGCAGGGTTGATACGCAGTATTTT	CASSYGRVDTQYF
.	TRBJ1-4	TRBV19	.	TGTGCCAGTAGCGCACAGCCAGCAACTAATGAAAAACTGTTTTTT	CASSAQPATNEKLFF
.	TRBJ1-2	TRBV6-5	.	TGTGCCAGCAGTTACGTTGGCGCAGGGGCGGATGGCTACACCTTC	CASSYVGAGADGYTF
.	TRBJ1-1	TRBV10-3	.	TGTGCCATCAGTATCAACATGAACACTGAAGCTTTCTTT	CAISINMNTEAFF
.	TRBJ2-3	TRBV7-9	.	TGTGCCAGCAGCTTAGTAGGGGACACAGATACGCAGTATTTT	CASSLVGDTDTQYF
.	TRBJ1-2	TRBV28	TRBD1	TGTGCCAGCAGTACCGGGACAGCTGGCTACACCTTC	CASSTGTAGYTF
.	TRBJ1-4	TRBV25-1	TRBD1	TGTGCCAGCAGTTACAGGGGGGCAACTAATGAAAAACTGTTTTTT	CASSYRGATNEKLFF
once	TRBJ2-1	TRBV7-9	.	TGTGCCAGCAGCTTACGTGAGACAACCTACAATGAGCAGTTCTTC	CASSLRETTYNEQFF
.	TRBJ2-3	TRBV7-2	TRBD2	TGTGCCAGCAGCTTAGGTGGACTAGCGGGATCCGATACGCAGTATTTT	CASSLGGLAGSDTQYF
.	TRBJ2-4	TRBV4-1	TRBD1	TGCGCCAGCAGCCCGACAGGGACACTAGCCAAAAACATTCAGTACTTC	CASSPTGTLAKNIQYF
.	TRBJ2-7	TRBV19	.	TGTGCCAGTAGTATAGGGCAAGCGCACTACGAGCAGTACTTC	CASSIGQAHYEQYF
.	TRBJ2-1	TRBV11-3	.	TGTGCCAGCAGCGCGGGGAGCGCCTACAATGAGCAGTTCTTC	CASSAGSAYNEQFF
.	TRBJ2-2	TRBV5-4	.	TGTGCCAGCAGCTTGGTTGGCCCATACACCGGGGAGCTGTTTTTT	CASSLVGPYTGELFF
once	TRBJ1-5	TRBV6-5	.	TGTGCCAGCAGTTACTCAGCAGGGCGTCAGCCCCAGCATTTT	CASSYSAGRQPQHF
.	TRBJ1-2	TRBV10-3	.	TGTGCCATCAGTGATACAGGGAACTATGGCTACACCTTC	CAISDTGNYGYTF
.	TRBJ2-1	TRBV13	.	TGTGCCAGCAGCCCGAGCTCCTACAATGAGCAGTTCTTC	CASSPSSYNEQFF
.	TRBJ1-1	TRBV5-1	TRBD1	TGCGCCAGCAGGGCCGGACAGGGGAACACTGAAGCTTTCTTT	CASRAGQGNTEAFF
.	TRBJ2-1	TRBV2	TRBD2	TGTGCCAGCGCCCTGGGGGAGGGTGAGCAGTTCTTC	CASALGEGEQFF
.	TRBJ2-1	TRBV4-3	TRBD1	TGCGCCAGCAGTCGGGACAGCACCTACAATGAGCAGTTCTTC	CASSRDSTYNEQFF
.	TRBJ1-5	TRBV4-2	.	TGTGCCACCAGCCAGGCGGGGTATAGCAATCAGCCCCAGCATTTT	CATSQAGYSNQPQHF
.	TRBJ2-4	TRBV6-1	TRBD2	TGTGCCAGCAGTGAAGTGCCGACTAGCGGGGGAAAAAACATTCAGTACTTC	CASSEVPTSGGKNIQYF
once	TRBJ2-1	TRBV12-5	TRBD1	TGTGCTAGTGGTCATGGGACAGGAAATGAGCAGTTCTTC	CASGHGTGNEQFF
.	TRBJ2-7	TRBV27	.	TGTGCCAGCAGGCGTCCTTCCTACGAGCAGTACTTC	CASRRPSYEQYF
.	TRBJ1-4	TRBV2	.	TGTGCCAGCAGTGGGGCAAGGGGTAATGAAAAACTGTTTTTT	CASSGARGNEKLFF
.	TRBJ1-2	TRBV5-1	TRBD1	TGCGCCAGCAGCTTGGATACAGGGGGGTATGGCTACACCTTC	CASSLDTGGYGYTF
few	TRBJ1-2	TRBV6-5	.	TGTGCCAGCACCCTCGGGGGGATGGACTATGGCTACACCTTC	CASTLGGMDYGYTF
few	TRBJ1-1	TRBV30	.	TGTGCCTGGAGTCGGGAGAACACTGAAGCTTTCTTT	CAWSRENTEAFF
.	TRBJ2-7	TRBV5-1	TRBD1	TGCGCCAGCAGCCCCCTCGGACAGGGAATTAGCGAGCAGTACTTC	CASSPLGQGISEQYF
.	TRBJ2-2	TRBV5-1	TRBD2	TGCGCCAGCAGCTTGGCCGGTAGCGGGAGGGCCGGGGAGCTGTTTTTT	CASSLAGSGRAGELFF
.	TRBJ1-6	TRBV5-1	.	TGCGCCAGCAGCTTGATTGCAGGGGCTAATAATTCACCCCTCCACTTT	CASSLIAGANNSPLHF
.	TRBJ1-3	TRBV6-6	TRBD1	TGTGCCAGCAGTTATTTAAGGACAGGGGAAAACACCATATATTTT	CASSYLRTGENTIYF
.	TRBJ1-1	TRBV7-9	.	TGTGCCAGCAGCCTCCATCGCCGGGACACTGAAGCTTTCTTT	CASSLHRRDTEAFF
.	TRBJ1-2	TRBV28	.	TGTGCCAGCAGTTTCTATGAGGCGGCGGGGTTGGGATATGGCTACACCTTC	CASSFYEAAGLGYGYTF
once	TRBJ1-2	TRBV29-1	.	TGCAGCGTTGATTCGCCTAGGGGGACCCTCTATGGCTACACCTTC	CSVDSPRGTLYGYTF
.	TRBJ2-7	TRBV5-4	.	TGTGCCAGCAGCCCAGACAAGTTTTCCTACGAGCAGTACTTC	CASSPDKFSYEQYF
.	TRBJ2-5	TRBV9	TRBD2	TGTGCCAGCAGCCCTAGCGGTCAGGGGACCCAGTACTTC	CASSPSGQGTQYF
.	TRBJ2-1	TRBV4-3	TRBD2	TGCGCCAGCAGCCAAGACGGGAGGCCAGCGATCGATGAGCAGTTCTTC	CASSQDGRPAIDEQFF
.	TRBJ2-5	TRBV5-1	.	TGCGCCAGCAGCTTCCCCCAGGGGGAGACCCAGTACTTC	CASSFPQGETQYF
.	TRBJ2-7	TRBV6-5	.	TGTGCCAGCAGTGGACTGTACGAGCAGTACTTC	CASSGLYEQYF
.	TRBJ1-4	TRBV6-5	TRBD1	TGTGCCAGCAGCCCGGGGGACAGGGGTGGGGAAAAACTGTTTTTT	CASSPGDRGGEKLFF
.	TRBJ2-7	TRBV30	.	TGTGCCTGGAGTATGGGAGGAGAGCAGTACTTC	CAWSMGGEQYF
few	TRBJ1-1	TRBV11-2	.	TGTGCCAGCAGCTCCCGCCTTGAGGGAGGAGCTTTCTTT	CASSSRLEGGAFF
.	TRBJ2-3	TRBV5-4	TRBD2	TGTGCCAGCAGCCGAGTCGGGGGGGGCACAGATACGCAGTATTTT	CASSRVGGGTDTQYF
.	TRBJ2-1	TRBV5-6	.	TGTGCCAGCAGCTTGGTGGGACTGGCCAATGAGCAGTTCTTC	CASSLVGLANEQFF
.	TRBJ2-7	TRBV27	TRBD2	TGTGCCAGCAGTTTATTGCGGGAGGGGGACGAGCAGTACTTC	CASSLLREGDEQYF
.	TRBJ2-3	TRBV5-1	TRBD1	TGCGCCAGCAGCGAGGGACAGGGGGCAGATACGCAGTATTTT	CASSEGQGADTQYF
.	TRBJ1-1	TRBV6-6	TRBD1	TGTGCCAGCAGTTACCGGGACAGGGGTGAAGCTTTCTTT	CASSYRDRGEAFF
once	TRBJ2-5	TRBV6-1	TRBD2	TGTGCCAGCACTTGGTCTAGCGGGGGAGGAGAGACCCAGTACTTC	CASTWSSGGGETQYF